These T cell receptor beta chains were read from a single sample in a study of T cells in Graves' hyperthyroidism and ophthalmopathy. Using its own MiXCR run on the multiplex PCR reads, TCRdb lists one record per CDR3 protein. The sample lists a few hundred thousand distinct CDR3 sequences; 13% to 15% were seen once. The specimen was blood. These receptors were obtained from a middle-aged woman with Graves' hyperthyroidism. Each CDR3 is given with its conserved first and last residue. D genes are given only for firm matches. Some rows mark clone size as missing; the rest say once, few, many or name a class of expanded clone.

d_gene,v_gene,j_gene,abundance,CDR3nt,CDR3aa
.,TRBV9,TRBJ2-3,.,TGTGCCAGCAGCGTAGGTGTGGACAACACAGATACGCAGTATTTT,CASSVGVDNTDTQYF
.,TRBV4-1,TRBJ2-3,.,TGCGCCAGCAGCCCAGATAGAGTCTCTAGCACAGATACGCAGTATTTT,CASSPDRVSSTDTQYF
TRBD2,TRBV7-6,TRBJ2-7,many,TGTGCCAGCAGCCAGGACCAAGGACTAGCCGGTAGCGAGCAGTACTTC,CASSQDQGLAGSEQYF
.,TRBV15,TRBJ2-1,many,TGTGCCACCAGCACCCGACAGGGAGGGTTCAATGAGCAGTTCTTC,CATSTRQGGFNEQFF
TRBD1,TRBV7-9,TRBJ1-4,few,TGTGCCAGCAGCATCCTGTCAGGGGGCTCTCGTAATGAAAAACTGTTTTTT,CASSILSGGSRNEKLFF
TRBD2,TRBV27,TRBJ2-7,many,TGTGCCAGCAGTCCTGGGACTAGCGGGAGTAGGGTGCAGTACTTC,CASSPGTSGSRVQYF
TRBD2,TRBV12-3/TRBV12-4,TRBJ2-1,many,TGTGCCAGCAGTTCCCGTACTAGCGGGAGCAACAATGAGCAGTTCTTC,CASSSRTSGSNNEQFF
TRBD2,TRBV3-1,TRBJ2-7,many,TGTGCCAGCAGCCCAGGGACTAGCGGGAGATCTGTCGAGCAGTACTTC,CASSPGTSGRSVEQYF
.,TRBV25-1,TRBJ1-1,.,TGTGCCAGCAGAAGTGAAGGACACTTTATGAACACTGAAGCTTTCTTT,CASRSEGHFMNTEAFF
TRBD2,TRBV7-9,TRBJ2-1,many,TGTGCCAGCGCCGGACTAGTCGACTACAATGAGCAGTTCTTC,CASAGLVDYNEQFF
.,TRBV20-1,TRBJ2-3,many,TGCAGTGCTAGATTCGGCGGGGAGACAGATACGCAGTATTTT,CSARFGGETDTQYF
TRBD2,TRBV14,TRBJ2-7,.,TGTGCCAGCAGCCCGAGCGGGAGTTTATCCTACGAGCAGTACTTC,CASSPSGSLSYEQYF
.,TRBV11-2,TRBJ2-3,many,TGTGCCAGCAGCCGAGGGGGAGGCATGGATACGCAGTATTTT,CASSRGGGMDTQYF
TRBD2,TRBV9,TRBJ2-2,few,TGTGCCAGCAGCGTAGGGAACGGACTAGCGGGAAGTTACGGGGAGCTGTTTTTT,CASSVGNGLAGSYGELFF
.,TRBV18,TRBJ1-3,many,TGTGCCAGCTCACCACCGACAGGCCACTCTGGAAACACCATATATTTT,CASSPPTGHSGNTIYF
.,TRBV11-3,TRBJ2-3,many,TGTGCCAGCAGCTTAGATTTGATCCAAACTCAGTATTTT,CASSLDLIQTQYF
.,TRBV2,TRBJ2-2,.,TGTGCCAGCAGTGAAGCCCAAACTGAGCTGTTTTTT,CASSEAQTELFF
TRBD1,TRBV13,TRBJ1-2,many,TGTGCCAGCAGCTCCAGGACAGGGGGCTATGGCTACACCTTC,CASSSRTGGYGYTF
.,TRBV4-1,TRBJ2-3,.,TGCGCCAGCAGCCAAGCTCTGCAGATCACAGATACGCAGTATTTT,CASSQALQITDTQYF
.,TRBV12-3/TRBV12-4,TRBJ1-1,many,TGTGCCAGCACCTCCTCCCGAAGGAACAGGGAGAACACTGAAGCTTTCTTT,CASTSSRRNRENTEAFF
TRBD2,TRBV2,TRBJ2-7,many,TGTGCCAGCAGTGAAGGACTAGCGGGAGGCCGAGACAGCTACGAGCAGTACTTC,CASSEGLAGGRDSYEQYF
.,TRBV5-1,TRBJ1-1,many,TGCGCCAGCAGCTATACCAGGGACACTGAAGCTTTCTTT,CASSYTRDTEAFF
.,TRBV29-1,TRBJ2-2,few,TGCAGCGTTGTTCGCGGGAAAGGTGACACCGGGGAGCTGTTTTTT,CSVVRGKGDTGELFF
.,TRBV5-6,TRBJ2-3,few,TGTGCCAGCAGCAGCGACAGTTTTTATACGCAGTATTTT,CASSSDSFYTQYF
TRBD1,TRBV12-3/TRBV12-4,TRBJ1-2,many,TGTGCCAGCAGTATCCAACAGGGGGAGAACTATGGCTACACCTTC,CASSIQQGENYGYTF
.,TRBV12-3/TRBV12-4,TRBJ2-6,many,TGTGCCAGCAGCCAGGGGGGAGGAACTGGGGCCAACGTCCTGACTTTC,CASSQGGGTGANVLTF
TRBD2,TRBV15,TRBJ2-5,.,TGTGCCACCAGGACTAGCGGGAGTGGCGAGACCCAGTACTTC,CATRTSGSGETQYF
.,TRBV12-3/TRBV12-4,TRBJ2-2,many,TGTGCCAGCAGAAACTCAGGGAGCACCGGGGAGCTGTTTTTT,CASRNSGSTGELFF
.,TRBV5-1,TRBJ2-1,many,TGCGCCAGCAGCTTCCCGTCTAGCGCCCAAGGGGGTAATGAGCAGTTCTTC,CASSFPSSAQGGNEQFF
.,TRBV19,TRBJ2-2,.,TGTGCCAGTGCTCCGACGGTCACCGGGGAGCTGTTTTTT,CASAPTVTGELFF
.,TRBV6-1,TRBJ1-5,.,TGTGCCAGCAGGGAGGGGGTAGGCAATCAGCCCCAGCATTTT,CASREGVGNQPQHF
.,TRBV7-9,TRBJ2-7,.,TGTGCCAGCAGCTTAGGGCAGGACGCCTCCTACGAGCAGTACTTC,CASSLGQDASYEQYF
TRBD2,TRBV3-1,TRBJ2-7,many,TGTGCCAGCAGCCGCCTCCTAGCGGGGGAGACCTACGAGCAGTACTTC,CASSRLLAGETYEQYF
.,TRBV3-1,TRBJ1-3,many,TGTGCCAGCAGCTCCCAACTATCTGGAAACACCATATATTTT,CASSSQLSGNTIYF
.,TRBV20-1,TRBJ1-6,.,TGCAGTGCCAACGGGGGAGGGAATTCACCCCTCCACTTT,CSANGGGNSPLHF
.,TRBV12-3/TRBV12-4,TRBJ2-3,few,TGTGCCAGCACTCTTAGCAGGGACGGCGGAACAGATACGCAGTATTTT,CASTLSRDGGTDTQYF
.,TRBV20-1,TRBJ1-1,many,TGCAGTGCTAGAAGGGACATCCCGAACGCTGAAGCTTTCTTT,CSARRDIPNAEAFF
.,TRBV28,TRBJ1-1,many,TGTGCCAGCAGTTTATTAGGGTTATCGGCGGAGATGAACACTGAAGCTTTCTTT,CASSLLGLSAEMNTEAFF
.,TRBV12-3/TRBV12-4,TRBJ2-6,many,TGTGCCAGCAGTTTAGGGATTAGGAGGGACGCCAACGTCCTGACTTTC,CASSLGIRRDANVLTF
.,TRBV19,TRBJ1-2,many,TGTGCCAGTAGTATACAGCGCTATGGCTACACCTTC,CASSIQRYGYTF
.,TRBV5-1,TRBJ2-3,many,TGTGCCAGCAGCTTAGGAGGAGATACGCAGTATTTT,CASSLGGDTQYF
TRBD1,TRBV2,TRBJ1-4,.,TGTGCCAGCAAGAGGGGGCCTGAAAAACTGTTTTTT,CASKRGPEKLFF
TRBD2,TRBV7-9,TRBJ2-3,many,TGTGCCAGCAGCCAGATCGGCGGGAGGTATTCCACAGATACGCAGTATTTT,CASSQIGGRYSTDTQYF
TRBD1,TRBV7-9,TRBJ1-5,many,TGTGCCAGCAGCTTAAGTGGACAGGATCAGCCCCAGCATTTT,CASSLSGQDQPQHF
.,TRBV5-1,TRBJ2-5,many,TGCGCCAGCAGCTTGGCTGGCCAGGGTCAAGAGACCCAGTACTTC,CASSLAGQGQETQYF
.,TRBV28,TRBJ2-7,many,TGTGCCAGCAGTTTTTGGACACAAGAGCAGTACTTC,CASSFWTQEQYF
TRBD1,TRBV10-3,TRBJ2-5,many,TGTGCCATCAGTTGGGGACAGCAAGAGACCCAGTACTTC,CAISWGQQETQYF
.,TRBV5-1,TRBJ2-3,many,TGCGCCAGCAGCTTAAGAACCGGGACTCGGGCGGACACAGATACGCAGTATTTT,CASSLRTGTRADTDTQYF
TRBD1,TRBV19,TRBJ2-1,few,TGTGCCAGTAGTAAGGACAAGACAGGGGATACCAATGAGCAGTTCTTC,CASSKDKTGDTNEQFF
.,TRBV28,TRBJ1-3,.,TGTGCCAGCAGTTTCCGGGCGTCTGGAAACACCATATATTTT,CASSFRASGNTIYF
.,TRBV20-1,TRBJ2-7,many,TGCAGTGCCTTGGGCGATTCCTACGAGCAGTACTTC,CSALGDSYEQYF
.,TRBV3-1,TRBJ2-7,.,TGTGCCAGCAGCCAAGATAGGACGAGCTCCTACGAGCAGTACTTC,CASSQDRTSSYEQYF
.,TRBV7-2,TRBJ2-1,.,TGTGCCAGCAGCATACGACACAGTGAGGGCGCCTACAATGAGCAGTTCTTC,CASSIRHSEGAYNEQFF
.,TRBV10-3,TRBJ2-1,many,TGTGCCGCGGGTTCTGGGTACAATGAGCAGTTCTTC,CAAGSGYNEQFF
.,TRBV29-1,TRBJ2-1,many,TGCAGCATTGCAGTGGGATACTCCTACAATGAGCAGTTCTTC,CSIAVGYSYNEQFF
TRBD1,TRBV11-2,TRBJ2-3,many,TGTGCCAGCAGCTTCAAACGACAGGGAAGCACAGATACGCAGTATTTT,CASSFKRQGSTDTQYF
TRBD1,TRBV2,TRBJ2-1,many,TGTGCCAGCAGTGAGGAGTACGGCAGGGGGCTCGGTGAGCAGTTCTTC,CASSEEYGRGLGEQFF
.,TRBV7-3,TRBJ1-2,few,TGTGCCAGCAGCCTAGACCGAGAAACGTATGGCTACACCTTC,CASSLDRETYGYTF
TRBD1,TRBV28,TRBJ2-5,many,TGTGCCAGCAGGCCACAGGGGAAAGAGACCCAGTACTTC,CASRPQGKETQYF